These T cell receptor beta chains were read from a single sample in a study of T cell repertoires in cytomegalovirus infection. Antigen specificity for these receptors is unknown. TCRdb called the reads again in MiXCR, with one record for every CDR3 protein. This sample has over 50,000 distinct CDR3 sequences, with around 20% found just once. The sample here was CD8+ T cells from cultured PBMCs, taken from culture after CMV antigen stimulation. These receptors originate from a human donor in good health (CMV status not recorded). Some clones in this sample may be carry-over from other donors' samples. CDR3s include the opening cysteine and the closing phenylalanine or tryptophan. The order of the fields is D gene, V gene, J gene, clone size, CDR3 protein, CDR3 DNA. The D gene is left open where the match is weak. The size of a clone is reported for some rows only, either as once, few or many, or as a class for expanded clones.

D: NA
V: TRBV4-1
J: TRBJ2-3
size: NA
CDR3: CASSGDTQYF
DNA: TGCGCCAGCTCGGGCGATACGCAGTATTTT

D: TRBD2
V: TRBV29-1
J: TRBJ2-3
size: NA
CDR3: CSVVASGGPDTQYF
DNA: TGCAGCGTTGTGGCTAGCGGGGGCCCAGATACGCAGTATTTT

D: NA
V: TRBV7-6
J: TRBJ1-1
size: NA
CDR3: CASSLAVGPDTEAFF
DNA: TGTGCCAGCAGCTTAGCGGTGGGGCCGGACACTGAAGCTTTCTTT

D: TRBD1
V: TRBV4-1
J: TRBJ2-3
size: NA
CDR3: CASSLPGTGADTQYF
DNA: TGCGCCAGCAGCCTCCCCGGGACAGGGGCAGATACGCAGTATTTT

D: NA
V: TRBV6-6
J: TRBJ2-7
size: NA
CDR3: CASRSVEGRDEQYF
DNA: TGTGCCAGCAGGTCCGTCGAAGGTAGGGACGAGCAGTACTTC

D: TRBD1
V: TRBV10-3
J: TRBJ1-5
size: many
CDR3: CATWTGGSNQPQHF
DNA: TGTGCCACCTGGACAGGGGGTAGCAATCAGCCCCAGCATTTT

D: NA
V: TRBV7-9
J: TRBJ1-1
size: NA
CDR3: CASSSPFSRGSNTEAFF
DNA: TGTGCCAGCAGCTCCCCGTTTAGTAGGGGGTCTAACACTGAAGCTTTCTTT

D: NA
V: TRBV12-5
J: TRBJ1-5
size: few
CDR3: CASGLVQPQHF
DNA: TGTGCTAGTGGCCTCGTTCAGCCCCAGCATTTT

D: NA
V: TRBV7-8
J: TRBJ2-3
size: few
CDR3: CASSSPRRTTDTQYF
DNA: TGTGCCAGCAGCTCCCCCCGGCGGACTACAGATACGCAGTATTTT

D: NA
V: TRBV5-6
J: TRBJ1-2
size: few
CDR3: CASTFTGNYGYTF
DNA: TGTGCCAGCACATTCACAGGGAACTATGGCTACACCTTC

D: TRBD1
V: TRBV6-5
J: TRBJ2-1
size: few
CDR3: CASSYSATGVPYNEQFF
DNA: TGTGCCAGCAGTTACTCGGCGACAGGGGTCCCCTACAATGAGCAGTTCTTC

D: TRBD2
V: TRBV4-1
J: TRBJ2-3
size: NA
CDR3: CASSHYMASGSTDTQYF
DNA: TGCGCCAGCAGCCATTATATGGCTAGCGGGAGCACAGATACGCAGTATTTT

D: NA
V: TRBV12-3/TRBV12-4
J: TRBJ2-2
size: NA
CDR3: CASSLEIVNTGELFF
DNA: TGTGCCAGCAGTCTCGAGATAGTGAACACCGGGGAGCTGTTTTTT

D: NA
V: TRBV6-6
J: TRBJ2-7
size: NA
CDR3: CASSYSDSNAYEQYF
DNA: TGTGCCAGCAGTTACTCAGACAGTAACGCCTACGAGCAGTACTTC

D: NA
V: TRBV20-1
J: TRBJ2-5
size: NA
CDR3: CSARDIRTASGWTQYF
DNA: TGCAGTGCTAGAGATATCCGGACAGCTAGTGGGTGGACCCAGTACTTC

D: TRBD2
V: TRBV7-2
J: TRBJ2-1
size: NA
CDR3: CASSSIFSAGGTYNEQFF
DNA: TGTGCCAGCAGCTCGATATTCTCAGCGGGGGGAACCTACAATGAGCAGTTCTTC

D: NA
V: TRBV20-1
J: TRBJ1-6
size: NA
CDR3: CSAGGGDSPLHF
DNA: TGCAGTGCCGGGGGGGGAGATTCACCCCTCCACTTT

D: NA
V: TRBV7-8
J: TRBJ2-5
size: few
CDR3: CASSLALTGPQETQYF
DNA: TGTGCCAGCAGCTTAGCTCTCACAGGTCCTCAAGAGACCCAGTACTTC

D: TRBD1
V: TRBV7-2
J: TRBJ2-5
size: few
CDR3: CASSLKTGGRETQYF
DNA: TGTGCCAGCAGCTTAAAGACAGGGGGGAGGGAGACCCAGTACTTC

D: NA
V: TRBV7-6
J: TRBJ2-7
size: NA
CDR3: CASSSNGGKDEQYF
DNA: TGTGCCAGCAGCTCAAACGGGGGAAAGGACGAGCAGTACTTC

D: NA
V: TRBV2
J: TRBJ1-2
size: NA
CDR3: CASSEAGPYGYTF
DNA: TGTGCCAGCAGTGAAGCAGGGCCGTATGGCTACACCTTC

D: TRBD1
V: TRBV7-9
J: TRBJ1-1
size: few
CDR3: CASSSTTGTGNTEAFF
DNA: TGTGCCAGCAGCTCAACTACCGGGACAGGAAACACTGAAGCTTTCTTT

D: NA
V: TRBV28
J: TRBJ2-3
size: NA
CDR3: CASSTDGSTDTQYF
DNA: TGTGCCAGCAGTACAGACGGTAGCACAGATACGCAGTATTTT

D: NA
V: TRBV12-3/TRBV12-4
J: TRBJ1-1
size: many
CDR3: CASRSWGTENTEAFF
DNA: TGTGCCAGCAGATCTTGGGGGACGGAAAACACTGAAGCTTTCTTT

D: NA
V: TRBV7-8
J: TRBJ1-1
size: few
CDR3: CASSSTRQENTEAFF
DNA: TGTGCCAGCAGCTCTACCAGGCAGGAGAACACTGAAGCTTTCTTT

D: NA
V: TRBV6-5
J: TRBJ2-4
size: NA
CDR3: CASSYVAGSKNIQYF
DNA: TGTGCCAGCAGTTACGTGGCAGGGTCCAAAAACATTCAGTACTTC

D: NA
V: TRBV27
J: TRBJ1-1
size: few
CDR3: CASSLAPGNTEAFF
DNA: TGTGCCAGCAGTTTAGCCCCAGGGAACACTGAAGCTTTCTTT